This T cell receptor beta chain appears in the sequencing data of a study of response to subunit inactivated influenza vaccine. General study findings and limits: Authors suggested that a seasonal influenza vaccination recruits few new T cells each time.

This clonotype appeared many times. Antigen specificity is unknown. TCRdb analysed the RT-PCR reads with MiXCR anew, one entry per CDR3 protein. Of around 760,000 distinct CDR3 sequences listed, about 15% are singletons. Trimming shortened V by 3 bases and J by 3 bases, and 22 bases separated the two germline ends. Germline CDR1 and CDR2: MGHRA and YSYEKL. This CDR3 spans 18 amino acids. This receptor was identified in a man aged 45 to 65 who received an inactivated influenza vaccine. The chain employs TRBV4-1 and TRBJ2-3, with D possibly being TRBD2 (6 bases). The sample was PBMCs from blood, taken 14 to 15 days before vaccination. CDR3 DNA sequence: TGCGCCAGCAGCCAGGGCTTTTTTCGGGGGACCAGGACAGATACGCAGTATTTT. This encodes CASSQGFFRGTRTDTQYF.